These T cell receptor beta chains were read from a single sample in a study. MiXCR, run by TCRdb on the 5' RACE reads, gives a single entry per CDR3 protein. The sample lists approximately 60,000 distinct CDR3 sequences; approximately 26% were seen once. The specimen sequenced was tumor-infiltrating Tregs sorted from the breast tumor. These receptor sequences come from a female donor with breast cancer. CDR3s include the opening cysteine and the closing phenylalanine or tryptophan. A D gene is named only where the DNA matches it firmly. For some rows the clone size is stated as once, few or many, or as a class when expanded; others skip it.

j_call,clone_size,d_call,v_call,cdr3_aa,cdr3_nt
TRBJ2-2,.,TRBD1,TRBV25-1,CASSERWRQGAGELFF,TGTGCCAGCAGTGAACGTTGGAGACAGGGAGCCGGGGAGCTGTTTTTT
TRBJ2-1,.,TRBD1,TRBV20-1,CSARRWGQGINEQFF,TGCAGTGCTAGAAGGTGGGGACAGGGGATAAATGAGCAGTTCTTC
TRBJ2-7,few,TRBD1,TRBV10-1,CASSDPKTGDEQYF,TGCGCCAGCAGTGACCCGAAAACAGGGGACGAGCAGTACTTC
TRBJ2-6,few,TRBD1,TRBV6-5,CASSYGTDGALTF,TGTGCCAGCAGTTACGGGACAGACGGTGCCCTGACTTTC
TRBJ2-3,.,.,TRBV5-1,CASGRGGASTDTQYF,TGCGCCAGCGGCCGAGGTGGAGCTAGCACAGATACGCAGTATTTT
TRBJ1-2,.,.,TRBV15,CATSRDLFGDGYTF,TGTGCCACCAGCAGAGATCTCTTTGGGGACGGCTACACCTTC
TRBJ2-3,.,TRBD2,TRBV25-1,CASNQGPQKSTSGSVWDTQYF,TGTGCCAGTAACCAAGGCCCCCAGAAATCGACTAGCGGATCAGTATGGGATACGCAGTATTTT
TRBJ2-4,few,TRBD2,TRBV15,CATSRAKREVDIQYF,TGTGCCACCAGCAGAGCAAAGCGGGAGGTTGACATTCAGTACTTC
TRBJ2-7,many,.,TRBV7-9,CASSLPRDTLKPYF,TGTGCCAGCAGCCTCCCCCGGGACACACTAAAACCGTACTTC
TRBJ2-7,.,TRBD1,TRBV5-5,CASSLARGTGPDEQYF,TGTGCCAGCAGCTTGGCCCGTGGGACAGGCCCCGACGAGCAGTACTTC
TRBJ1-3,few,TRBD1,TRBV11-2,CASSLDYRGPYTIYF,TGTGCCAGCAGCTTAGACTACAGGGGGCCATACACCATATATTTT
TRBJ2-7,.,TRBD1,TRBV6-2/TRBV6-3,CASSMGQGPMGYEQYF,TGTGCCAGCAGTATGGGACAGGGGCCCATGGGTTACGAGCAGTACTTC
TRBJ1-5,few,.,TRBV6-2/TRBV6-3,CASQRPNQPQHF,TGTGCCAGCCAAAGGCCGAATCAGCCCCAGCATTTT
TRBJ2-5,medium-sized,.,TRBV12-3/TRBV12-4,CASSLATRETTQYF,TGTGCCAGCAGTTTAGCAACGAGAGAGACGACCCAGTACTTC
TRBJ2-1,.,.,TRBV20-1,CSARAPQGREQFF,TGCAGTGCTAGAGCCCCGCAGGGTCGTGAGCAGTTCTTC
TRBJ2-1,.,.,TRBV9,CASRSSRSYEQFF,TGTGCCAGCAGGTCTAGCAGGAGCTATGAGCAGTTCTTC
TRBJ2-7,many,.,TRBV4-2,CASSQDLFPPYEQYF,TGTGCCAGCAGCCAAGATTTGTTCCCCCCCTACGAGCAGTACTTC
TRBJ1-2,few,TRBD1,TRBV4-3,CASSQMGTGGRSGYTF,TGCGCCAGCAGCCAAATGGGGACAGGGGGACGTTCTGGCTACACCTTC
TRBJ1-5,.,TRBD1,TRBV28,CASSPGTGLMPQHF,TGTGCCAGCAGTCCCGGGACAGGCCTTATGCCCCAGCATTTT
TRBJ2-7,.,.,TRBV29-1,CSVDRGGEQYF,TGCAGCGTTGACAGGGGTGGTGAGCAGTACTTC
TRBJ2-7,.,.,TRBV4-2,CASSQDTSGVFSYEQYF,TGTGCCAGCAGCCAAGACACCTCAGGGGTTTTCTCCTACGAGCAGTACTTC
TRBJ2-5,many,.,TRBV12-3/TRBV12-4,CASSPHLKETQYF,TGTGCCAGCAGTCCTCACTTAAAAGAGACCCAGTACTTC
TRBJ2-7,.,.,TRBV29-1,CSVGFSAGEQYF,TGCAGCGTTGGGTTCTCAGCCGGCGAGCAGTACTTC
TRBJ2-2,many,.,TRBV12-3/TRBV12-4,CASTPRRGWNTGELFF,TGTGCCAGCACTCCGAGGAGGGGCTGGAACACCGGGGAGCTGTTTTTT
TRBJ2-7,many,TRBD2,TRBV20-1,CSARDGGLGYEQYF,TGCAGTGCTAGAGATGGGGGACTAGGCTACGAGCAGTACTTC
TRBJ2-1,.,TRBD2,TRBV20-1,CSASLGLAGSWEQFF,TGCAGTGCTTCATTGGGACTAGCGGGGTCATGGGAGCAGTTCTTC
TRBJ2-5,.,TRBD1,TRBV6-1,CASSEVVGTGRLKTQYF,TGTGCCAGCAGTGAAGTTGTGGGGACAGGGCGGTTAAAGACCCAGTACTTC
TRBJ2-5,few,.,TRBV5-4,CASSDHASQETQYF,TGTGCCAGCAGCGACCACGCTTCCCAAGAGACCCAGTACTTC
TRBJ2-7,.,.,TRBV7-2,CASSYPRDSYSYEQYF,TGTGCCAGCAGCTATCCTAGGGACTCATACTCCTACGAGCAGTACTTC
TRBJ2-7,.,TRBD1,TRBV4-2,CASSQGPGQTYEQYF,TGTGCCAGCAGCCAGGGCCCGGGACAGACCTACGAGCAGTACTTC
TRBJ2-1,.,TRBD1,TRBV12-3/TRBV12-4,CASSQIRTGSIDEQFF,TGTGCCAGCAGTCAAATCCGGACAGGGTCAATTGATGAGCAGTTCTTC
TRBJ2-7,.,.,TRBV29-1,CSVRQGLEQYF,TGCAGCGTCCGTCAGGGACTCGAGCAGTACTTC
TRBJ2-1,few,.,TRBV20-1,CSARALQGQMNDEQFF,TGCAGTGCTAGAGCCTTACAGGGACAAATGAATGATGAGCAGTTCTTC
TRBJ2-7,few,TRBD1,TRBV4-2,CASSRDSQGADEQYF,TGTGCCAGCAGCCGCGATTCCCAGGGGGCGGACGAGCAGTACTTC
TRBJ1-2,many,TRBD1,TRBV4-1,CASSRDRIYGYTF,TGCGCCAGCAGTCGGGACAGGATTTATGGCTACACCTTC
TRBJ1-4,.,.,TRBV7-2,CASSAQGSEKLFF,TGTGCCAGCTCCGCACAGGGCTCGGAAAAACTGTTTTTT
TRBJ1-1,many,.,TRBV20-1,CSASGGREVGAFF,TGCAGTGCTAGCGGCGGCCGGGAAGTTGGAGCTTTCTTT
TRBJ2-1,.,TRBD2,TRBV5-1,CASSSLAGAYNEQFF,TGCGCCAGCAGCTCACTAGCGGGAGCCTACAATGAGCAGTTCTTC
TRBJ1-2,few,TRBD1,TRBV20-1,CSANSRTGLGRSYGYTF,TGCAGTGCCAATTCAAGGACAGGGTTGGGCCGGAGCTATGGCTACACCTTC
TRBJ2-7,.,TRBD1,TRBV5-1,CASSQQGQTYEQYF,TGCGCCAGCAGCCAACAGGGACAGACCTACGAGCAGTACTTC
TRBJ2-7,.,TRBD1,TRBV20-1,CSETVQGTEQYF,TGCAGTGAGACCGTACAGGGGACCGAGCAGTACTTC
TRBJ1-1,few,.,TRBV18,CASSLHTEAFF,TGTGCCAGCTCACTACACACTGAAGCTTTCTTT
TRBJ1-6,many,TRBD1,TRBV6-5,CASSYPRDRINSPLHF,TGTGCCAGCAGTTACCCTCGGGACAGAATTAATTCACCCCTCCACTTT